The TCR beta chain under discussion was sequenced for a study of OX40 agonist ivuxolimab in advanced cancers. Study outcomes and limitations: At 0.1 to 3.0 mg/kg and by week 6, clonal expansion occurred in CD4+ and CD8+ blood T cells.

Trimming stripped 1 base from V and 0 bases from J, with 7 bases between. Germline CDR1 is SGHAT and CDR2 is FQNNGV. This CDR3 is 14 amino acids long. As to this clone: Its antigen is not identified.

This table comes from immunoSEQ multiplex PCR, and its TCRdb copy is limited to in-frame clones, with some not included. In the table there are about 100,000 clones, roughly 89% of which are singletons. The material sequenced was CD4+ or CD8+ T cells sorted from blood, taken in a trial of the OX40 agonist ivuxolimab. The chain couples TRBV11-2 to TRBJ2-7; D remains unclear. This TCR was recovered from an adult with an advanced solid tumor such as melanoma, head and neck, liver or kidney cancer. CDR3 coding DNA: TGTGCCAGCAGCTTAGGGGGAAGCTCCTACGAGCAGTACTTC. Amino acid sequence: CASSLGGSSYEQYF.